The 18 T cell receptor beta chains listed next were all sequenced from one sample in a study of T cell repertoires in cytomegalovirus infection. TCRdb re-analysed the reads in MiXCR, keeping a single row per CDR3 protein. The data contain 350,000 to 550,000 distinct CDR3 sequences, 31% of them singletons. Sequenced sample: PBMCs. Source of these receptors: a human donor in good health (CMV status not recorded). Some clones in this sample may be carry-over from other donors' samples.

The chain employs TRBV5-6 and TRBJ2-1; no firm D call. V was clipped by 2 bases and J by 9 bases, with 18 bases between them. The CDR3 extends over 15 amino acids. In germline, CDR1 is SGHDT, CDR2 YYEEEE. The CDR3 protein is CASSFGTGRSVEQFF. The CDR3 DNA reads TGTGCCAGCAGCTTTGGCACCGGACGCTCGGTTGAGCAGTTCTTC.

CDR3 DNA: TGTGCCAGCAGCTCCCCTGTAACAGGGGGCTTTGAAGAGACCCAGTACTTC. This codes for CASSSPVTGGFEETQYF. The genes are TRBV6-1 and TRBJ2-5, with TRBD1 matching 9 bases. The germline CDR1 and CDR2 sequences are MNHNS and SASEGT. With 6 bases clipped from V and 3 bases from J, the junction kept 14 bases outside the gene matches. The CDR3 loop spans 17 amino acids.

The rearrangement uses TRBV11-2 and TRBJ2-3, with D perhaps TRBD1 (5 bases). Trimming took 1 base from V and 6 from J, leaving 14 bases between them. The CDR3 contains 15 residues. Germline V lookup: CDR1 SGHAT, CDR2 FQNNGV. The CDR3 DNA sequence: TGTGCCAGCAGCTTAGCGCGCAGGGATTACGATACGCAGTATTTT. Protein: CASSLARRDYDTQYF.

About this clonotype: Its ends do not fully match the called genes, so a read error is possible. The rearrangement links TRBV28 to TRBJ1-2, with 7 bases lining up with TRBD1. The CDR3 runs 13 residues. From germline, CDR1 is MDHEN and CDR2 SYDVKM. For the CDR3, the DNA is TGTGCCAGTACCAAACAGGGGATCTATGGCGACACCTTC. It yields the protein CASTKQGIYGDTF.

CDR3 DNA sequence: TGTGCCAGCAGTGAAGCGGTCCGGGGTAGGTTGGAGACCCAGTACTTC. Translated: CASSEAVRGRLETQYF. V usage is TRBV6-1 and J usage is TRBJ2-5, with D tentatively TRBD2 (5 bases). V lost 0 bases, J lost 5 bases, and 16 bases lay in between. This CDR3 is built from 16 residues. CDR1 is MNHNS, CDR2 SASEGT, per germline.

This clonotype came up many times. The junction shows a germline mismatch at one end, possibly a read error. The V gene is TRBV7-2, the J gene TRBJ2-1; no reliable D call. CDR1 is SGHTA and CDR2 is FQGNSA in the germline V gene. This CDR3 spans 12 amino acids. The CDR3 loop reads CASSPSNNEQFF. In DNA, the CDR3 is TGTGCCAGCAGCCCCTCCAACAATGAGCAGTTCTTC.

There are many counts of this clonotype. The chain combines TRBV7-2 with TRBJ1-1; 9 bases match TRBD1. Germline V lookup: CDR1 SGHTA, CDR2 FQGNSA. The CDR3 loop spans 14 amino acids. Trimming at V came to 5 bases and at J to 6 bases, leaving 7 bases not matched to a gene. Written as DNA, the CDR3 is TGTGCCAGCAGCCGGGACAGGGTGTTGGCTGAAGCTTTCTTT. It specifies CASSRDRVLAEAFF.

This sequence joins TRBV29-1 and TRBJ2-5; D remains ambiguous. The CDR3 extends over 11 amino acids. Between the trimmed V and J ends, which lost 4 bases and 4 bases, there was a span of 7 bases. Germline V gene lookup returns CDR1 SQVTM and CDR2 ANQGSEA. The CDR3: CSVVRSETQYF. CDR3 DNA: TGCAGCGTTGTAAGGTCAGAGACCCAGTACTTC. The entire variable domain, with the rest obtained from reference TRBV29-1 and TRBJ2-5, is as follows: SAVISQKPSRDICQRGTSLTIQCQVDSQVTMMFWYRQQPGQSLTLIATANQGSEATYESGFVIDKFPISRPNLTFSTLTVSNMSPEDSSIYLCSVVRSETQYFGPGTRLLVL.

The chain's CDR3 is CASRLTGLNTGELFF. The CDR3 region has the DNA TGTGCCAGCAGGCTGACAGGGCTTAACACCGGGGAGCTGTTTTTT. The J gene is TRBJ2-2, the V gene TRBV7-6, with 7 bases matching TRBD1. This CDR3 is built from 15 residues. Germline CDR1 is SGHVS and CDR2 is FNYEAQ. V lost 6 bases, J lost 2 bases, and 6 bases stayed unmatched.

This clonotype showed up just a few times. V is TRBV12-3 or TRBV12-4 and J is TRBJ1-1; the match to TRBD1 covers 7 bases. CDR3 length equals 17 residues. The ends lost 5 bases at V and 2 bases at J; junction bases unmatched: 14. The chain's CDR3 is CASSPNAAQGGNTEAFF. CDR3 DNA: TGTGCCAGCAGTCCGAACGCGGCGCAGGGGGGAAACACTGAAGCTTTCTTT.

The table lists this clonotype with a few counts. The gene calls are TRBV6-5 and TRBJ2-5; TRBD1 is a possible D gene (5 bases). Germline V gives CDR1 MNHEY, CDR2 SVGAGI. V was pared by 5 bases and J by 3 bases, with 10 bases between. The CDR3 spans 13 residues. In DNA, the CDR3 is TGTGCCAGCAGTCAATACAGGAAAGAGACCCAGTACTTC. Amino acids: CASSQYRKETQYF.

Note on this clonotype: A junction end diverges from the germline sequence, so it may reflect a read error. The chain is built from TRBV20-1 and TRBJ1-4; a possible D gene is TRBD1 (5 bases). The CDR3 is 15 residues long. The germline V gene has CDR1 DFQATT and CDR2 SNEGSKA (reference sequence). The CDR3, as DNA: TGCAGTGCTAGAGATATAGGGGAAGCTAATGAAAAACCGTTTTTT. This sequence encodes CSARDIGEANEKPFF.

This chain uses TRBV6-2 or TRBV6-3 with TRBJ1-2, with D unresolved. V lost 5 bases and J lost 4, with 14 bases in between. The CDR3 loop spans 14 amino acids. CDR1 and CDR2 from the germline V gene are MNHEY and SVGEGT. CDR3 nucleotide sequence: TGTGCCAGCAGTGGATACAACGGGGTCTATGGCTACACCTTC. Its protein product is CASSGYNGVYGYTF.

This clonotype has more than one count but fewer than ten. This chain links TRBV4-1 with TRBJ2-7; 7 bases map to TRBD1. Trimming removed 0 bases from V and 9 bases from J; junction bases left unmatched: 11. The CDR3 extends over 15 amino acids. Germline lookup yields CDR1 MGHRA and CDR2 YSYEKL. This chain's CDR3 is CASSQEGTVARGQYF. Written as DNA, the CDR3 is TGCGCCAGCAGCCAAGAAGGGACAGTTGCTCGTGGGCAGTACTTC.

In its sample, this clonotype was seen once. The gene calls are TRBV20-1 and TRBJ1-1; D not certain. The CDR3 sequence is 10 residues long. From germline, CDR1 is DFQATT and CDR2 SNEGSKA (reference sequence). V lost 3 bases, J lost 3 bases, and 2 bases lay in between. Here the CDR3 DNA reads TGCAGTGCTAGTTACACTGAAGCTTTCTTT. The encoded protein is CSASYTEAFF.

This clonotype was recorded many times. The chain uses TRBV7-2 and TRBJ2-1; the D gene is possibly TRBD2 (5 bases). V was shortened by 3 bases and J by 7 bases, with 10 bases between the two germline ends. The germline CDR1 and CDR2 sequences are SGHTA and FQGNSA. The CDR3 length is 13 residues. This CDR3 is CASSFRPGNEQFF. CDR3 bases: TGTGCCAGCAGCTTCCGGCCGGGGAATGAGCAGTTCTTC.

J is TRBJ2-1 and V is TRBV19; TRBD2 matches at 9 bases. The CDR3 is made up of 22 amino acids. Germline CDR1 LNHDA, CDR2 SQIVND (reference sequence). The junction had 23 bases not matched to a gene; V was cut back by 3 bases and J by 2 bases. The CDR3 loop is CASSISGYAGLAGALAYNEQFF. The CDR3 DNA is TGTGCCAGTAGTATTTCCGGGTACGCGGGACTAGCTGGGGCCCTAGCCTACAATGAGCAGTTCTTC. Looking up the rest from reference TRBV19 and TRBJ2-1 gives the full variable domain: DGGITQSPKYLFRKEGQNVTLSCEQNLNHDAMYWYRQDPGQGLRLIYYSQIVNDFQKGDIAEGYSVSREKKESFPLTVTSAQKNPTAFYLCASSISGYAGLAGALAYNEQFFGPGTRLTVL.

This chain uses TRBV4-1 with TRBJ1-6; the D is unclear. The germline V gene encodes CDR1 MGHRA and CDR2 YSYEKL. The CDR3 has 15 amino acids. V was pared by 0 bases and J by 6 bases, with 9 bases between. As DNA, the CDR3 is TGCGCCAGCAGCCAAGATAGGGTCTCTAATTCACCCCTCCACTTT. Its translation is CASSQDRVSNSPLHF.